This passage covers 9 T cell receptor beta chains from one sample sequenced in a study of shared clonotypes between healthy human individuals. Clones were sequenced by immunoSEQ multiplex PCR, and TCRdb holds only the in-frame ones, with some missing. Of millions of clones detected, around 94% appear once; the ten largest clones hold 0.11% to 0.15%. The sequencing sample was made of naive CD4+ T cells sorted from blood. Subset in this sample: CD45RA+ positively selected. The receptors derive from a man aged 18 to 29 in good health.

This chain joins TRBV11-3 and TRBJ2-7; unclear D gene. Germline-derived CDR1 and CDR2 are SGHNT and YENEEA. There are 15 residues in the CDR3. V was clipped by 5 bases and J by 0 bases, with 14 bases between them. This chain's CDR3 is CASSPEHQSSYEQYF. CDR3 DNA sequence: TGTGCCAGCAGCCCGGAACATCAAAGCTCCTACGAGCAGTACTTC.

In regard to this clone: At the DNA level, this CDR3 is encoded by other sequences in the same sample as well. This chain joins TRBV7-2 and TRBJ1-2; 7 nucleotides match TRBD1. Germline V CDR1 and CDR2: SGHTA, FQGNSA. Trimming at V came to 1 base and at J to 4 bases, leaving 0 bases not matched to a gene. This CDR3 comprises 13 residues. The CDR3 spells CASSLDRGYGYTF. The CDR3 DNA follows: TGTGCCAGCAGCTTAGACAGGGGCTATGGCTACACCTTC.

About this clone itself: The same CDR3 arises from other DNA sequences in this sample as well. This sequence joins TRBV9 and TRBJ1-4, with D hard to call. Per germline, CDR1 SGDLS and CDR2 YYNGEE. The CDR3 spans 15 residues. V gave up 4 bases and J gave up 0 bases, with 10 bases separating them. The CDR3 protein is CASSLAGATNEKLFF. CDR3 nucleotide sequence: TGTGCCAGCAGCCTCGCTGGCGCAACTAATGAAAAACTGTTTTTT. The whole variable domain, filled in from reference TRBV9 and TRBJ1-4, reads DSGVTQTPKHLITATGQRVTLRCSPRSGDLSVYWYQQSLDQGLQFLIQYYNGEERAKGNILERFSAQQFPDLHSELNLSSLELGDSALYFCASSLAGATNEKLFFGSGTQLSVL.

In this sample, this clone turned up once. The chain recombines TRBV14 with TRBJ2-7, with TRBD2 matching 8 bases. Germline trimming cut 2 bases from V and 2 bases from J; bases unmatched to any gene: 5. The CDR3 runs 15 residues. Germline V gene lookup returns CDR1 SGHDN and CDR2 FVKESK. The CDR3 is CASSQRLAPAYEQYF. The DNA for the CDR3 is TGTGCCAGCAGCCAACGACTAGCGCCTGCCTACGAGCAGTACTTC.

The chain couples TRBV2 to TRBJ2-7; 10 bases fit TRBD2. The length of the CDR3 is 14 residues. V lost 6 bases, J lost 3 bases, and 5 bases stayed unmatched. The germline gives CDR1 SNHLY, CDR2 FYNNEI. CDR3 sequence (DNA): TGTGCCAGCAGGGCTAGCGGGAGAATCTACGAGCAGTACTTC. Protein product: CASRASGRIYEQYF. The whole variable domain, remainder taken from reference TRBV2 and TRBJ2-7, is EPEVTQTPSHQVTQMGQEVILRCVPISNHLYFYWYRQILGQKVEFLVSFYNNEISEKSEIFDDQFSVERPDGSNFTLKIRSTKLEDSAMYFCASRASGRIYEQYFGPGTRLTVT.

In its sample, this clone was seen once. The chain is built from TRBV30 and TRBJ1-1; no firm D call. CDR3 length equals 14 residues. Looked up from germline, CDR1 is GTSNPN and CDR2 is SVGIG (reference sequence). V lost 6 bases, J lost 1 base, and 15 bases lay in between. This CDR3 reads CACSVDRPNTEAFF. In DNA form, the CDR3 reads TGTGCCTGCTCAGTAGACCGCCCGAACACTGAAGCTTTCTTT.

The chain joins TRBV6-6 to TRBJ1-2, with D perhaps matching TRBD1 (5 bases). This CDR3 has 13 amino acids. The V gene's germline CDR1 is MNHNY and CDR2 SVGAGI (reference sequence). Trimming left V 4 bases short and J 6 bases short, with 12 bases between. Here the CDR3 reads CASSLQGGDGYTF. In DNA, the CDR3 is TGTGCCAGCAGTTTGCAGGGTGGGGATGGCTACACCTTC.

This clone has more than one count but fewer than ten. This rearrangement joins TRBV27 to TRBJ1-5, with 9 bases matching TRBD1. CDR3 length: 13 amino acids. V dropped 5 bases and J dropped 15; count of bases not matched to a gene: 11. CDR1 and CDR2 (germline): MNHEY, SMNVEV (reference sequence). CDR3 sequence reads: CASSPAGTGQLHF. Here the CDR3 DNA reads TGTGCCAGCAGTCCGGCCGGGACAGGGCAGCTGCATTTT.

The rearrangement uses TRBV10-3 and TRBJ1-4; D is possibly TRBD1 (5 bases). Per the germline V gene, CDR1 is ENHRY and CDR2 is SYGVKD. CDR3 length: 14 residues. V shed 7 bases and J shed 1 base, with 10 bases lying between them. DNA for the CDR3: TGTGCCATCAAACAGGCCGGAACTAATGAAAAACTGTTTTTT. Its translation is CAIKQAGTNEKLFF.